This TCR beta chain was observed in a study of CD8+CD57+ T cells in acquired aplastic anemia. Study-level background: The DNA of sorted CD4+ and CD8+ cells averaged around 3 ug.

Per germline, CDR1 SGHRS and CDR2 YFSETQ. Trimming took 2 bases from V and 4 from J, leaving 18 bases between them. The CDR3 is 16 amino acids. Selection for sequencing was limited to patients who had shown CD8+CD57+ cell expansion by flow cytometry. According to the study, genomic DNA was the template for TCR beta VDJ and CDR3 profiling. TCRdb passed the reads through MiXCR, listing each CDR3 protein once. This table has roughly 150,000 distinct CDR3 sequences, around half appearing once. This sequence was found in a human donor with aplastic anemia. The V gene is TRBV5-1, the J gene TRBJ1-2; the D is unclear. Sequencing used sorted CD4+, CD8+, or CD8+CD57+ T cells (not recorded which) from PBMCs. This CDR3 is CASSLRLSSSLYGYTF. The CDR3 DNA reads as TGCGCCAGCAGCTTACGGTTGTCCTCGTCACTCTATGGCTACACCTTC.